This T cell receptor (beta chain) emerged from a study of vaccination and CD4 T cells after COVID-19. This clonotype was seen a handful of times. Its cognate antigen is unknown. An Oncomine TCR Beta short-read assay was used to sequence the DNA from cultured CD4+ T cells. TCRdb independently ran MiXCR on the PCR reads; one entry per CDR3 protein. The table lists roughly 13,000 distinct CDR3 sequences, less than 65% of them singletons. Indicated treatment: roughly 10-day PBMC culture with coronavirus spike peptide pools or control peptides (ViraFEST assay). ViraFEST used peptide pools to expand antigen-specific T cells before TCR sequencing. Trimming took 5 bases from V and 3 from J; bases not matched to a gene: 7. CDR3 length: 15 residues. Germline lookup yields CDR1 SEHNR and CDR2 FQNEAQ (reference sequence). Study results and limitations: For convalescent patients, a median 86.3% of reactive clones surfaced exclusively after vaccination.

The chain has TRBV7-9 and TRBJ1-5; 7 bases match TRBD1. The material was CD4+ T cells from blood, cultured in vitro, obtained before SARS-CoV-2 vaccination. This clonotype originated in a human donor who had recovered from COVID-19. CDR3 bases: TGTGCCAGCAGCCCCGGGACAGCTTACAATCAGCCCCAGCATTTT. This translates into CASSPGTAYNQPQHF.